This TCR beta chain was sequenced in a study of PD-1 blockade in classical Hodgkin lymphoma. Exposure to brentuximab vedotin varied, and each patient had relapsed following autologous stem cell transplantation. Patients had relapsed/refractory classical Hodgkin lymphoma with complete response, partial response or progressive disease as best response. The study's findings and limits: Prior therapy or disease activity may underlie the repertoire differences, whose causes remain undefined.

This clone was recorded once. Its target is not known. TCRdb keeps only in-frame clones here, not all; method: immunoSEQ multiplex PCR. The sample has fewer than 65,000 clones; roughly 90% are singletons. Germline V gives CDR1 SGHTA, CDR2 FQGNSA. This CDR3 spans 18 amino acids. V was shortened by 0 bases and J by 8 bases, with 22 bases between the two germline ends. The sequencing here drew on peripheral blood mononuclear cells (PBMCs), taken at baseline. This TCR came from a human donor with classical Hodgkin lymphoma. The V call is TRBV7-2, the J call TRBJ1-4, with a weak D call TRBD1 (6 bases). This chain's CDR3 is CASSLATGPGALGEKLFF. Written as DNA, the CDR3 is TGTGCCAGCAGCTTAGCAACGGGGCCGGGGGCCCTTGGGGAAAAACTGTTTTTT.